This T cell receptor (beta chain) is drawn from a study of cytomegalovirus exposure and HLA in healthy donors. For the study at large: The same platform was used for the roughly 130 validation repertoires as for the approximately 670 first-cohort repertoires, as reported in a later analysis. Findings and limits, study-wide: There were some 150 TCR beta chains listed as cytomegalovirus-associated. Many donors shared some public TCRs, even though most TCR sequences were rare. A later analysis found first-cohort TCR clusters tended to co-occur in the 120 validation repertoires.

Produced via immunoSEQ multiplex PCR; TCRdb's table is partial and in-frame only. The repertoire holds about 98,000 clones, with approximately 90% as singletons. With regard to this clone: Its antigen is undetermined.

V lost 2 bases to trimming and J lost 9 bases; unmatched junction nucleotides: 18. This CDR3 has 20 residues. Germline V CDR1 and CDR2: SGDLS, YYNGEE. This TCR was recovered from a woman aged 25 to 39 in good health and CMV-seronegative. The sequencing input was PBMCs. The V gene is TRBV9, the J gene TRBJ2-1; TRBD2 aligns across 15 bases. The CDR3 nucleotides read TGTGCCAGCAGCGTTCTATCTGGGACTAGCGGGAGGAGCTACGGGGGTGAGCAGTTCTTC. Residues: CASSVLSGTSGRSYGGEQFF.